This T cell receptor (beta chain) comes out of a study of blood T cell repertoires in COVID-19. Study-wide context: Acute and convalescent COVID-19 specimens originated in the United States, Italy and Spain. PBMCs, B-cell-depleted T cells, or T cells were the source of the cDNA or gDNA that made up the material.

Authors' analysis steps: Quantification of nucleated cells was approximated via reference gene primer amplification. Clones were read by immunoSEQ multiplex PCR, and TCRdb kept only the in-frame ones, dropping some. Clone size and V and J calls were adopted from that table, with D and trimming inferred from the DNA. The table lists approximately 100,000 clones, over 75% of them singletons. The CDR3 consists of 13 residues. The V gene's germline CDR1 is SGHTA and CDR2 FQGTGA. The germline V and J ends were trimmed by 3 bases and 2 bases, with 5 bases remaining between them. The material sequenced was peripheral blood. This chain joins TRBV7-3 and TRBJ2-1; no clear D. The TCR sequence derives from a woman under 40 with acute or convalescent COVID-19. Written as DNA, the CDR3 is TGTGCCAGCAGCTTGAACACCTACAATGAGCAGTTCTTC. Protein product: CASSLNTYNEQFF.